Listed here are 21 T cell receptor beta chains from one sample, sequenced in a study of identical twins. From the 5' RACE reads, TCRdb called clonotypes with MiXCR, one entry per CDR3 protein. The sample lists a few hundred thousand distinct CDR3 sequences; approximately 14% were seen once. The same data also went into a second study, on yellow fever vaccine responses in identical twins.

The sample consisted of CD4+ T cells sorted from blood. These receptors were taken from a woman in her late teens or twenties in good health.

This clonotype was seen a few times. The chain joins TRBV20-1 to TRBJ2-1; 10 bases map to TRBD2. Germline V gene sequence: CDR1 DFQATT, CDR2 SNEGSKA (reference sequence). Losses at the gene ends were 3 bases for V and 1 base for J; bases not matched to a gene: 6. This CDR3 comprises 16 residues. CDR3 DNA sequence: TGCAGTGCTAGCTCAGCGGGAGGGAGTTCCTACAATGAGCAGTTCTTC. It translates to CSASSAGGSSYNEQFF.

The chain employs TRBV9 and TRBJ2-1; 13 nucleotides match TRBD2. The CDR3 contains 18 residues. CDR1 and CDR2 from the germline V gene are SGDLS and YYNGEE. V lost 3 bases and J lost 8; bases outside the gene matches: 14. The CDR3 DNA sequence: TGTGCCAGCAGCGAAAGACTAGCGGGAGGACGAAGGCAGTATGAGCAGTTCTTC. Its protein product is CASSERLAGGRRQYEQFF.

This clonotype turned up a few times. The chain is built from TRBV4-2 and TRBJ1-2; possible D gene TRBD1, 5 bases. The germline CDR1 and CDR2 sequences are LGHNA and YNFKEQ. Trimming stripped 3 bases from V and 5 bases from J, with 13 bases between. This CDR3 spans 14 amino acids. The CDR3 nucleotides are TGTGCCAGCAGCCAGGCTGGACAAACTTATGGCTACACCTTC. Protein product: CASSQAGQTYGYTF.

This clonotype appeared a few times. The V call is TRBV7-2, the J call TRBJ2-3; 7 bases fit TRBD2. J lost 2 bases, V lost 5 bases, and 7 bases had no gene match. Germline CDR1 reads SGHTA; CDR2 reads FQGNSA. The CDR3 covers 15 residues. The CDR3 loop is CASSGASGYTDTQYF. The CDR3 DNA reads as TGTGCCAGCAGCGGGGCTAGCGGATACACAGATACGCAGTATTTT.

This clonotype appeared a few times. The chain employs TRBV6-1 and TRBJ2-1, with a weak D call TRBD1 (5 bases). V was cut by 6 bases and J by 4 bases, with 10 bases left in between. The CDR3 runs 13 residues. Germline assignment: CDR1 MNHNS and CDR2 SASEGT. The chain's CDR3 is CASSHDSYNEQFF. The CDR3 bases are TGTGCCAGCAGCCACGACAGTTACAATGAGCAGTTCTTC.

This clonotype appeared a few times. The rearrangement links TRBV6-1 to TRBJ1-3; D might be TRBD1 (5 bases). The germline CDR1 and CDR2 sequences are MNHNS and SASEGT. V shed 6 bases and J shed 8 bases, with 20 bases lying between them. The CDR3 spans 15 residues. CDR3 coding DNA: TGTGCCAGCAGGGAAAGGGACGGCCGGATACACACCATATATTTT. Protein product: CASRERDGRIHTIYF.

This clonotype was seen a handful of times. The DNA of the CDR3 is TGCAGTGCTAGAAGGTCTCTAGCGGGAGGGCTAAGCACAGATACGCAGTATTTT. Its translation is CSARRSLAGGLSTDTQYF. The chain joins TRBV20-1 to TRBJ2-3; 12 positions agree with TRBD2. The CDR3 contains 18 residues. From germline, CDR1 is DFQATT and CDR2 SNEGSKA (reference sequence). Germline trimming cut 2 bases from V and 0 bases from J; bases unmatched to any gene: 9.

This clonotype was counted at least ten times. CDR3 coding DNA: TGCGCCAGCAGCTTGCTCGGGACGACCCTCTCCTACAATGAGCAGTTCTTC. This codes for CASSLLGTTLSYNEQFF. The chain links TRBV5-1 to TRBJ2-1; D may match TRBD1 or TRBD2 (5 bases each). The CDR3 has 17 amino acids. V gave up 1 base and J gave up 0 bases, with 14 bases separating them. The germline V gene has CDR1 SGHRS and CDR2 YFSETQ.

This chain uses TRBV2 with TRBJ2-7, with 7 positions matching TRBD1. The CDR3 consists of 16 residues. V trimming: 2 bases; J trimming: 3 bases; junction bases outside the gene matches: 10. The germline CDR1 and CDR2 sequences are SNHLY and FYNNEI. CDR3 region: CASSERQTGNRYEQYF. The CDR3 nucleotides are TGTGCCAGCAGTGAAAGGCAGACAGGGAACCGCTACGAGCAGTACTTC.

V usage is TRBV25-1 and J usage is TRBJ2-7, with TRBD1 as a possible D gene (6 bases). The CDR3 consists of 15 residues. Trimming pared 5 bases from V and 2 bases from J, leaving 16 bases between. Germline V gene data show CDR1 as MGHDK and CDR2 as SYGVNS. The CDR3 sequence is CASSPQGPLAYEQYF. CDR3 nucleotides: TGTGCCAGCAGTCCACAGGGTCCCCTCGCCTACGAGCAGTACTTC.

This sequence joins TRBV18 and TRBJ2-1; no definite D call. CDR1 is KGHSH and CDR2 is LQKENI in the germline V gene. CDR3 size: 12 residues. V was cut by 4 bases and J by 6 bases, with 7 bases left in between. The CDR3 bases are TGTGCCAGCTCACTCGCGACCAATGAGCAGTTCTTC. Its translation: CASSLATNEQFF.

V and J are TRBV6-5 and TRBJ1-1; TRBD1 might be the D (5 bases). This CDR3 comprises 16 residues. V lost 1 base and J lost 0, with 12 bases in between. From germline, CDR1 is MNHEY and CDR2 SVGAGI. CDR3 residues: CASSYWGIQLNTEAFF. The CDR3 nucleotides read TGTGCCAGCAGTTACTGGGGGATTCAGCTGAACACTGAAGCTTTCTTT.

This clonotype was observed many times. The chain is built from TRBV5-1 and TRBJ2-2; D is uncertain. Germline V gene sequence: CDR1 SGHRS, CDR2 YFSETQ. The CDR3 runs 14 residues. Trimming pared 5 bases from V and 5 bases from J, leaving 13 bases between. The CDR3 DNA follows: TGCGCCAGCAGACCAAAGGAGAATACCGGGGAGCTGTTTTTT. It translates to CASRPKENTGELFF.

This clonotype was seen a few times. The chain combines TRBV20-1 with TRBJ2-7, with D possibly TRBD2 on 6 matching bases. Per the germline V gene, CDR1 is DFQATT and CDR2 is SNEGSKA (reference sequence). The CDR3 contains 15 residues. Trimming took off 6 bases at V and 0 bases at J, with 18 bases between the two ends. CDR3 sequence: CSAPDAGSYSYEQYF. As DNA, the CDR3 is TGCAGTGCCCCCGATGCGGGGTCCTACTCCTACGAGCAGTACTTC.

This clonotype has at least ten counts. The CDR3 spells CASSPGTGGYEQYF. The CDR3, as DNA: TGTGCCAGCAGCCCGGGGACAGGGGGCTACGAGCAGTACTTC. The J gene is TRBJ2-7, the V gene TRBV18; 11 bases are shared with TRBD1. J was trimmed by 3 bases and V by 8 bases; bases with no gene match: 6. This CDR3 contains 14 residues. Per germline, CDR1 KGHSH and CDR2 LQKENI.

The chain carries TRBV20-1 and TRBJ2-7; TRBD2 matches at 12 bases. CDR3 length: 16 residues. Germline lookup yields CDR1 DFQATT and CDR2 SNEGSKA (reference sequence). The ends lost 0 bases at V and 5 bases at J; junction bases unmatched: 8. The CDR3 DNA sequence: TGCAGTGCTAGAGACTCCGCTCGGACTAGCGGGAACGAGCAGTACTTC. It encodes CSARDSARTSGNEQYF.

This clonotype was observed a few times. The genes are TRBV12-3 or TRBV12-4 and TRBJ2-2; 10 nucleotides align to TRBD1. Unmatched junction bases numbered 9, after V lost 6 bases and J lost 5 bases. The CDR3 is 16 residues long. The CDR3 DNA sequence: TGTGCCAGCAGCCCGGGACAGGGGCGGTCAACCGGGGAGCTGTTTTTT. Translated, it gives CASSPGQGRSTGELFF.

A few counts support this clonotype. The J gene is TRBJ1-4, the V gene TRBV7-2; D is possibly TRBD1 (6 bases). The CDR3 is 17 residues long. V lost 4 bases and J lost 0, with 15 bases in between. The germline V gene has CDR1 SGHTA and CDR2 FQGNSA. The CDR3 loop is CASSSGQPLATNEKLFF. CDR3 DNA sequence: TGTGCCAGCAGCTCCGGACAGCCTCTCGCAACTAATGAAAAACTGTTTTTT.

The chain employs TRBV20-1 and TRBJ1-5, with unresolved D. The germline V gene encodes CDR1 DFQATT and CDR2 SNEGSKA (reference sequence). CDR3 size: 19 residues. Trimming stripped 2 bases from V and 5 bases from J, with 28 bases between. CDR3 loop: CSARPSSQTFFSSDQPQHF. The CDR3 bases are TGCAGTGCTAGACCCTCGAGTCAGACCTTCTTTAGTAGTGATCAGCCCCAGCATTTT.

V gene TRBV5-5 combines with J gene TRBJ1-6; 10 bases line up with TRBD1. Germline V gene lookup returns CDR1 SGHKS and CDR2 YYEKEE (reference sequence). After removal of 0 bases from V and 8 bases from J, the junction contained 2 bases not matched to a gene. The CDR3 runs to 15 residues. This chain's CDR3 is CASSLVGTGDSPLHF. The CDR3 DNA is TGTGCCAGCAGCTTGGTAGGGACAGGGGATTCACCCCTCCACTTT.

Worth noting for this clonotype: One end of the junction varies from germline; a read error may be responsible. The rearrangement links TRBV28 to TRBJ2-4, with D perhaps matching TRBD1 or TRBD2 (5 bases each). CDR1 is MDHEN and CDR2 is SYDVKM in the germline V gene. This CDR3 has 11 amino acids. DNA for the CDR3: TGTGCCAGCAGTTTCGAGGGACGGCTTAACTTC. It specifies CASSFEGRLNF. Together with reference TRBV28 and TRBJ2-4, the CDR3 gives the full variable domain: DVKVTQSSRYLVKRTGEKVFLECVQDMDHENMFWYRQDPGLGLRLIYFSYDVKMKEKGDIPEGYSVSREKKERFSLILESASTNQTSMYLCASSFEGRLNFGAGTRLSVL.